The source of this T cell receptor (beta chain) is a study of T-cell memory formation after mild COVID-19. Study in general: Largely, TCR clusters stayed within a single donor. Regarding the study as a whole: Clones shrinking between day 15 and 85 showed a balanced CD4/CD8 split, and those that grew later tilted toward CD4+.

Germline V gene data show CDR1 as LNHDA and CDR2 as SQIVND (reference sequence). The ends were cut back, 4 bases at V and 8 bases at J, with 12 bases in the middle. The CDR3 is 13 residues long. A single record per CDR3 protein comes from TCRdb applying MiXCR to the 5' RACE reads. The table lists about 350,000 distinct CDR3 sequences, 20% of them singletons. For this clonotype: Its matching antigen is unknown.

The chain combines TRBV19 with TRBJ2-4; tentative D call: TRBD1 (6 bases). This sequence originates from a man between 18 and 29 years old who had mild COVID-19 (a few samples of this study predate the infection). Cell type and time point are not known. Sequencing was done on a sample of PBMCs or a T cell subset sorted from them (not recorded which). The CDR3 nucleotides read TGTGCCAGTAGTACCCACAGGGTCGACATTCAGTACTTC. It translates to CASSTHRVDIQYF.